This TCR beta chain derives from a study of T-cell reconstitution after alpha-beta-depleted transplantation in children. The CDR3 has 13 residues. V was shortened by 5 bases and J by 4 bases, with 9 bases between the two germline ends. Germline CDR1 MNHNS, CDR2 SASEGT. Unique molecular identifiers featured in how the TCRbeta library was prepared. Each CDR3 protein is one row after TCRdb ran MiXCR on the PCR reads. The table shows 200,000 to 250,000 distinct CDR3 sequences, with about 12% occurring only once. This clonotype was picked up a small number of times. This specimen consisted of PBMCs from the stem cell graft donor, obtained from the stem cell graft. The chain links TRBV6-1 to TRBJ2-1; no firm D call. This receptor was taken from a human donor who donated a stem cell graft to a child with acute lymphoblastic leukemia. DNA for the CDR3: TGTGCCAGCAGTCTGGACCTTTACAATGAGCAGTTCTTC. Translating gives CASSLDLYNEQFF.